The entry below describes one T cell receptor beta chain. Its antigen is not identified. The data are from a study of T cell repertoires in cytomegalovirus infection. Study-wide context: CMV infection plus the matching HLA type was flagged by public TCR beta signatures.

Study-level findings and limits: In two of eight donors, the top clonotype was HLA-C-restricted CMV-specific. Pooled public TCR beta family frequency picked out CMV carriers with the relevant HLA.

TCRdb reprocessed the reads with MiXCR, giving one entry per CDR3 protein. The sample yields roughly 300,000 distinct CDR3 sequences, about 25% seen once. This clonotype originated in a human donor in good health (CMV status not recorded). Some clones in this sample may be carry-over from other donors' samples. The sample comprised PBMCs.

DNA for the CDR3: TGTGCCAGCAGCTCTCTCGACAGGGTCTCTGGGGCCAACGTCCTGACTTTC. Translation gives CASSSLDRVSGANVLTF. V usage is TRBV5-6 and J usage is TRBJ2-6; TRBD1 matches 7 bases. Trimming took 3 bases from V and 0 from J; bases not matched to a gene: 6. The CDR3 contains 17 residues. Looked up from germline, CDR1 is SGHDT and CDR2 is YYEEEE.